These 13 T cell receptor beta chains originate from one sample sequenced in a study of T-cell memory formation after mild COVID-19. A single record per CDR3 protein comes from TCRdb applying MiXCR to the 5' RACE reads. The table shows 450,000 to 650,000 distinct CDR3 sequences, with roughly 22% occurring only once. Sequencing was done on a sample of PBMCs or a T cell subset sorted from them (not recorded which). The receptors originated from an adult woman who had mild COVID-19 (a few samples of this study predate the infection). Cell type and time point are not known.

This clonotype was picked up a small number of times. The CDR3 here is CASSGTSSGNIQYF. CDR3 in DNA: TGTGCCAGCAGCGGGACTAGCTCCGGAAACATTCAGTACTTC. This chain joins TRBV7-2 and TRBJ2-4, with 9 positions matching TRBD2. This CDR3 region has 14 residues. Germline assignment: CDR1 SGHTA and CDR2 FQGNSA. The J segment lost 6 bases and the V segment lost 5 bases, leaving 5 bases of the junction unmatched.

The chain carries TRBV12-3 or TRBV12-4 and TRBJ2-7; 13 positions agree with TRBD2. Trimming removed 7 bases from V and 2 bases from J; junction bases left unmatched: 11. This CDR3 spans 17 amino acids. The CDR3 DNA reads as TGTGCCAGCACACCCCGACGGGGACTAGCGGGGACCTACGAGCAGTACTTC. Its protein product is CASTPRRGLAGTYEQYF.

This clonotype was counted a few times. This chain links TRBV5-1 with TRBJ2-7, with 7 positions matching TRBD2. CDR1 and CDR2 (germline): SGHRS, YFSETQ. CDR3 size: 15 residues. V shed 6 bases and J 1 base; nucleotides not matched to a gene: 10. CDR3 amino acids: CASKVGLAASYEQYF. The CDR3 DNA reads as TGCGCCAGCAAGGTGGGGCTAGCGGCGTCCTACGAGCAGTACTTC.

In its sample, this clonotype was seen a few times. The gene calls are TRBV7-9 and TRBJ2-5; 7 nucleotides line up with TRBD2. The J segment lost 0 bases and the V segment lost 5 bases, leaving 9 bases of the junction unmatched. This CDR3 contains 16 residues. Germline values: CDR1 SEHNR, CDR2 FQNEAQ (reference sequence). CDR3 DNA sequence: TGTGCCAGCAGCCACGGAGGGCGGGGGAACCAAGAGACCCAGTACTTC. It is translated as CASSHGGRGNQETQYF. Full variable domain (missing parts from reference TRBV7-9 and TRBJ2-5): DTGVSQNPRHKITKRGQNVTFRCDPISEHNRLYWYRQTLGQGPEFLTYFQNEAQLEKSRLLSDRFSAERPKGSFSTLEIQRTEQGDSAMYLCASSHGGRGNQETQYFGPGTRLLVL.

This clonotype was seen a few times. The genes are TRBV2 and TRBJ2-2; TRBD1 agrees at 9 bases. The CDR3 extends over 15 amino acids. Losses at the gene ends were 6 bases for V and 5 bases for J; bases not matched to a gene: 7. CDR1 and CDR2 (germline): SNHLY, FYNNEI. In nucleotides, the CDR3 is TGTGCCAGCAGATTGGACAGGGGTAATACCGGGGAGCTGTTTTTT. Amino acid sequence: CASRLDRGNTGELFF.

This clonotype has only a few counts. The V and J genes are TRBV12-3 or TRBV12-4 and TRBJ2-7, with 8 nucleotides matching TRBD2. After removal of 6 bases from V and 0 bases from J, the junction contained 7 bases not matched to a gene. This CDR3 region has 15 residues. The CDR3 sequence is CASSGLAGYSYEQYF. The CDR3 coding sequence is TGTGCCAGCAGCGGATTAGCGGGATACTCCTACGAGCAGTACTTC.

The chain has TRBV7-3 and TRBJ2-1, with 9 bases lining up with TRBD1. Germline trimming cut 5 bases from V and 10 bases from J; bases unmatched to any gene: 3. There are 12 residues in the CDR3. Germline V gene sequence: CDR1 SGHTA, CDR2 FQGTGA. CDR3 bases: TGTGCCAGCAGCCCGGACAGGGGCGAGCAGTTCTTC. Translated: CASSPDRGEQFF.

The chain couples TRBV12-3 or TRBV12-4 to TRBJ1-1; D is perhaps TRBD1 (6 bases). This CDR3 has 15 residues. V lost 6 bases and J lost 5, with 19 bases in between. CDR3 region: CASRAPGGFGTEAFF. Here the CDR3 DNA reads TGTGCCAGCAGAGCCCCGGGGGGCTTCGGGACTGAAGCTTTCTTT.

The chain carries TRBV6-5 and TRBJ2-5, with 10 bases lining up with TRBD2. Germline CDR1 and CDR2: MNHEY and SVGAGI. J was trimmed by 5 bases and V by 6 bases; bases with no gene match: 9. This CDR3 is built from 15 residues. Here the CDR3 DNA reads TGTGCCAGCAGCGGCATTAGCGGGGGGCCCGAGACCCAGTACTTC. Translating it yields CASSGISGGPETQYF.

This clonotype appeared a few times. The J gene is TRBJ2-1, the V gene TRBV7-2; TRBD2 might be the D (5 bases). This CDR3 contains 15 residues. Looked up from germline, CDR1 is SGHTA and CDR2 is FQGNSA. V gave up 5 bases and J gave up 3 bases, with 14 bases separating them. In nucleotides, the CDR3 is TGTGCCAGCAGCCCCCGAGGGAGAGTCTACAATGAGCAGTTCTTC. Protein product: CASSPRGRVYNEQFF.

The chain combines TRBV19 with TRBJ2-7, with TRBD1 matching over 7 bases. The CDR3 length is 11 residues. Germline values: CDR1 LNHDA, CDR2 SQIVND (reference sequence). DNA for the CDR3: TGTGCACTACGACAGGGTCACGAGCAGTACTTC. Encoded protein: CALRQGHEQYF.

This rearrangement joins TRBV14 to TRBJ2-1; D unresolved. Germline lookup yields CDR1 SGHDN and CDR2 FVKESK. The CDR3 is 15 amino acids. V shed 3 bases and J shed 2 bases, with 11 bases lying between them. The CDR3 DNA reads as TGTGCCAGCAGCCATGTCCTTACAGCCTACAATGAGCAGTTCTTC. Protein product: CASSHVLTAYNEQFF.

The chain is built from TRBV12-5 and TRBJ1-1, with TRBD1 matching 7 bases. CDR1 and CDR2 from the germline V gene are LGHNT and FRNRAP. V shed 4 bases, J shed 4 bases, and the junction held 6 bases outside the gene matches. CDR3 length: 14 residues. The CDR3 loop is CASGWYGTATEAFF. Written as DNA, the CDR3 is TGTGCTAGTGGTTGGTACGGGACAGCCACTGAAGCTTTCTTT.